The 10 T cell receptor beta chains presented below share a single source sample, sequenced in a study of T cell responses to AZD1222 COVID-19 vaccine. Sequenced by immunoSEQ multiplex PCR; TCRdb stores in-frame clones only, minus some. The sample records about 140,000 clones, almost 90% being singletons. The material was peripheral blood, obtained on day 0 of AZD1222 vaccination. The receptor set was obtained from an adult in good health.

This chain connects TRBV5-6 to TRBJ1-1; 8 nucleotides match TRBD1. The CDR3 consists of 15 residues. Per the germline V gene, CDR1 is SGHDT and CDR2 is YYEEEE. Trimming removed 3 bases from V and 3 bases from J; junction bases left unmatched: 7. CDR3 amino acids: CASSWTGLRDTEAFF. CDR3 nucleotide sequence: TGTGCCAGCAGCTGGACAGGGCTGCGGGACACTGAAGCTTTCTTT.

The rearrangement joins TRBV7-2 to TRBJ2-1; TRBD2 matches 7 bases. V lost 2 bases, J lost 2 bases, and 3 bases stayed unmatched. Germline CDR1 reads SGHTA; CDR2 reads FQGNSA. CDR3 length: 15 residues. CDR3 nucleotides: TGTGCCAGCAGCTTACGCGGGAGTGCCTACAATGAGCAGTTCTTC. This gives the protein CASSLRGSAYNEQFF.

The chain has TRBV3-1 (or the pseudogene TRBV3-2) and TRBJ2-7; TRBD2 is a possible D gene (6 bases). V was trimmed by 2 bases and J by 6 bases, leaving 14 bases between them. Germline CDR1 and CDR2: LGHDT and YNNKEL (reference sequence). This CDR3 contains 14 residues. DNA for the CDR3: TGTGCCAGCAGCCAACTCGGTTCGGGGGTCGAGCAGTACTTC. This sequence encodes CASSQLGSGVEQYF.

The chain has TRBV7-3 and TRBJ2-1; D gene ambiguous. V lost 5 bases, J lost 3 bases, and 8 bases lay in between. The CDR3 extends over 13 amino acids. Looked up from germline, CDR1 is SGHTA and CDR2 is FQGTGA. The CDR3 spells CASSQGGYNEQFF. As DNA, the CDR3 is TGTGCCAGCAGCCAAGGCGGCTACAATGAGCAGTTCTTC.

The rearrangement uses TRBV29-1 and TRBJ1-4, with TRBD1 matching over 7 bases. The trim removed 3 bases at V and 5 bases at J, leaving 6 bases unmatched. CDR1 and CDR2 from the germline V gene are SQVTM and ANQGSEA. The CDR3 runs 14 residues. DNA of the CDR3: TGCAGCGTTGACGCGACAGGGCGAAATGAAAAACTGTTTTTT. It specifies CSVDATGRNEKLFF.

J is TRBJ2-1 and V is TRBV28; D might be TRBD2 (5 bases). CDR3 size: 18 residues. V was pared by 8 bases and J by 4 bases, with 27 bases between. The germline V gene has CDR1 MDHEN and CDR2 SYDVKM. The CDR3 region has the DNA TGTGCCAGCTCAACCCCCCGGAGGATCGCTACCTTTTACAATGAGCAGTTCTTC. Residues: CASSTPRRIATFYNEQFF. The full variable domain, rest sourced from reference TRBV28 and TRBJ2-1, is DVKVTQSSRYLVKRTGEKVFLECVQDMDHENMFWYRQDPGLGLRLIYFSYDVKMKEKGDIPEGYSVSREKKERFSLILESASTNQTSMYLCASSTPRRIATFYNEQFFGPGTRLTVL.

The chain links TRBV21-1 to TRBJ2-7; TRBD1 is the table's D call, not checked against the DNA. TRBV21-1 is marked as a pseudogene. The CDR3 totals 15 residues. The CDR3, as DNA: TGTGCCAGCATGGAGGGTACAGGGGGCAGACCTCAGGTAAAGTTC. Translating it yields CASMEGTGGRPQVKF.

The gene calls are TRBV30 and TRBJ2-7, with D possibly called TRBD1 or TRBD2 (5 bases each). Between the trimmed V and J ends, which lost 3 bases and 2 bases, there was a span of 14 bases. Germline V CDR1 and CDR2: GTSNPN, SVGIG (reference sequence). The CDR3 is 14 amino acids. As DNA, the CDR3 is TGTGCCTGGAGCCAAGGGACCGCGACCTACGAGCAGTACTTC. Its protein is CAWSQGTATYEQYF.

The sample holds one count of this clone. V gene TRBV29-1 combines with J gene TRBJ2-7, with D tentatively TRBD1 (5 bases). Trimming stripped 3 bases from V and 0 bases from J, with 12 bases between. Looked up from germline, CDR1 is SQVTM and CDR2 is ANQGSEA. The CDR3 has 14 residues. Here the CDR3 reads CSVDLADTSYEQYF. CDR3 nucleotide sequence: TGCAGCGTTGATTTGGCGGACACCTCCTACGAGCAGTACTTC.

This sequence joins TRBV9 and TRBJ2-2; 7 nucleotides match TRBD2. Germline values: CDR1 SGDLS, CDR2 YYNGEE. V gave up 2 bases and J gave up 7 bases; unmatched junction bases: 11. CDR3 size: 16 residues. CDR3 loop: CASSVAAGEFGGELFF. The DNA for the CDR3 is TGTGCCAGCAGCGTTGCCGCGGGAGAATTTGGCGGGGAGCTGTTTTTT.